This T cell receptor (beta chain) was observed in a study of blood T cell repertoires in COVID-19. Study as a whole: Samples of COVID-19 (acute and convalescent) were obtained from the United States, Italy and Spain. Sample material is recorded as cDNA or gDNA derived from T cells, B-cell-depleted T cells, or PBMCs.

The CDR3 covers 14 residues. Germline CDR1 reads SGHTA; CDR2 reads FQGNSA. V was trimmed by 1 base and J by 8 bases, leaving 14 bases between them. Source study methods: The authors estimated nucleated cell counts from reference gene primer amplification. The method was immunoSEQ multiplex PCR; TCRdb's version includes in-frame clones alone and lacks a portion of them. D and trimming were read from the DNA, whereas the V and J calls and clone size are those reported in that table. The table lists about 260,000 clones, 83% of them singletons. The clonotype was recovered from a woman in her 50s who had recovered from COVID-19. The chain links TRBV7-2 to TRBJ1-2; D gene ambiguous. The sequencing sample was made of peripheral blood. CDR3 sequence reads: CASSLDRPAGGYTF. The DNA for the CDR3 is TGTGCCAGCAGCTTAGACCGGCCGGCGGGCGGCTACACCTTC.